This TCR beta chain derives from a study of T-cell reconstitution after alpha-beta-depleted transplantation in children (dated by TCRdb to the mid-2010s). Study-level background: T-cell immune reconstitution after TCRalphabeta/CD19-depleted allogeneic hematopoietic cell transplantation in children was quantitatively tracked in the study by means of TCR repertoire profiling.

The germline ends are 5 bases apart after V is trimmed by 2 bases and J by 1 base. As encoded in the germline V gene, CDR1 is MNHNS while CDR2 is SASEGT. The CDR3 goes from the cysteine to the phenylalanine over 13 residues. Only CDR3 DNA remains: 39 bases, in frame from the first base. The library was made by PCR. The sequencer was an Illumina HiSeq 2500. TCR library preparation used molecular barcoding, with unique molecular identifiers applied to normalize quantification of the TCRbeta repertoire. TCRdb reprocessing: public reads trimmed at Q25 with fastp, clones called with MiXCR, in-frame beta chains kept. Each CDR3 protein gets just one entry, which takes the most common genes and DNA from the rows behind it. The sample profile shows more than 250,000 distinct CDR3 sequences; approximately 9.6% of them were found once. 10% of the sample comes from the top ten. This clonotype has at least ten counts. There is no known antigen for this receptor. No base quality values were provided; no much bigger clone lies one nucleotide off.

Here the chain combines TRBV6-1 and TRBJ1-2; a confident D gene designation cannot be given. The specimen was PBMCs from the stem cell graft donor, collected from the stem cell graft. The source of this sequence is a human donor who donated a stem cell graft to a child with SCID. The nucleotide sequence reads TGTGCCAGCAGTGAACAGTTTAACTATGGCTACACCTTC. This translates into CASSEQFNYGYTF.